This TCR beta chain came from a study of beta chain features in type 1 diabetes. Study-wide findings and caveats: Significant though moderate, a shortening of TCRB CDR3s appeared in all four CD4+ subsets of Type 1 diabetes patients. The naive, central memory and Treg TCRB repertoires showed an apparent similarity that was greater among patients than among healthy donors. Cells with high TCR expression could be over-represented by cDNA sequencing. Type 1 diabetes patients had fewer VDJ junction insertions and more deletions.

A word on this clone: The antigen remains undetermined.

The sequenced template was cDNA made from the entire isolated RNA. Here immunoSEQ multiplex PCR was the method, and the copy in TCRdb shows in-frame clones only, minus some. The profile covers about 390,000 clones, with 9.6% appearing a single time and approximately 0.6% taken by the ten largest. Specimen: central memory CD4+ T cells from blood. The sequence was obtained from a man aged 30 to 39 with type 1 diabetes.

In DNA, the CDR3 is TGCAGCGTTGATCAGGGGGCAAATGAAAAACTGTTTTTT. Translating it yields CSVDQGANEKLFF. J is TRBJ1-4 and V is TRBV29-1, with 8 bases that match TRBD1. CDR1 is SQVTM and CDR2 is ANQGSEA in the germline V gene. This CDR3 has 13 residues. V gave up 3 bases and J gave up 5 bases; unmatched junction bases: 2.